These T cell receptor beta chains were read from a single sample in a study of T cells in Graves' hyperthyroidism and ophthalmopathy. MiXCR, run by TCRdb on the multiplex PCR reads, gives a single entry per CDR3 protein. The table includes around 530,000 distinct CDR3 sequences, about a sixth detected once. Specimen: blood. These receptors all stem from a woman younger than 35 with Graves' ophthalmopathy. The CDR3 runs from the conserved cysteine through the conserved F or W. The D gene is left open where the match is weak. Clone size is stated in some rows and not others, as once, few, many or a class when expanded.

TRBJ2-3 | . | TRBD2 | TRBV20-1 | TGCAGTATAGGAGCTGGGGGGGGTAGCACAGATACGCAGTATTTT | CSIGAGGGSTDTQYF
TRBJ1-5 | many | . | TRBV20-1 | TGCAGTGCTCCCCCCCGGCAGCGCAATCAGCCCCAGCATTTT | CSAPPRQRNQPQHF
TRBJ2-1 | many | . | TRBV20-1 | TGCAGTGCTATAGAATACAATGAGCAGTTCTTC | CSAIEYNEQFF
TRBJ2-1 | many | . | TRBV11-2 | TGTGCCAGCAGCTTAAATGTGGATTACAATGAGCAGTTCTTC | CASSLNVDYNEQFF
TRBJ2-2 | . | TRBD1 | TRBV29-1 | TGCAGCGTCACCGGGACAGCCTACACCGGGGAGCTGTTTTTT | CSVTGTAYTGELFF
TRBJ1-6 | few | . | TRBV20-1 | TGCAGTGCTAGAGATCTTGAAGGGAGCTCCTATAATTCACCCCTCCACTTT | CSARDLEGSSYNSPLHF
TRBJ2-7 | many | . | TRBV10-2 | TGCGCCAGCAGTGAGTCGATGGGCTACGAGCAGTACTTC | CASSESMGYEQYF
TRBJ2-7 | many | TRBD2 | TRBV29-1 | TGCAGCGTTGACACGGGGGGTCGCTACGAGCAGTACTTC | CSVDTGGRYEQYF
TRBJ2-1 | . | . | TRBV4-2 | TGTGCCAGCAGCCAAGAGATGAACCGGGGGGAGCAGTTCTTC | CASSQEMNRGEQFF
TRBJ2-1 | . | . | TRBV27 | TGTGCCAGCAGTTCCCCCGACAGACCTAATGAGCAGTTCTTC | CASSSPDRPNEQFF
TRBJ1-3 | . | . | TRBV6-1 | TGTGCCAGCAGCCAGACATTACTCTCTGGAAACACCATATATTTT | CASSQTLLSGNTIYF
TRBJ2-5 | . | TRBD2 | TRBV5-4 | TGTGCCAGTTTCCGAGCGGGAGCGGCGGGGGAGACCCAGTACTTC | CASFRAGAAGETQYF
TRBJ2-3 | many | TRBD1 | TRBV20-1 | TGCAGTGCTAGAGGCCCACCGGGACAGGGGGCTCTAGATACGCAGTATTTT | CSARGPPGQGALDTQYF
TRBJ1-6 | . | . | TRBV7-8 | TGTGCCAGCAGCTTAGGGGCAGATCTTAATTCACCCCTCCACTTT | CASSLGADLNSPLHF
TRBJ1-6 | many | TRBD1 | TRBV13 | TGTGCCAGCAGCCCAGGGACAGGGGTACAGTCACCCCTCCACTTT | CASSPGTGVQSPLHF
TRBJ1-1 | . | . | TRBV19 | TGTGCCAGCTGGGTGGCAGAGAACACTGAAGCTTTCTTT | CASWVAENTEAFF
TRBJ1-6 | few | . | TRBV4-3 | TGCGCCAGCAGCCAAGAATTGGGACCTAATTCACCCCTCCACTTT | CASSQELGPNSPLHF
TRBJ2-1 | many | TRBD2 | TRBV12-5 | TGTGCTAGTGGTTTGGTGACTAGCGGGGTCGTCAATGAGCAGTTCTTC | CASGLVTSGVVNEQFF
TRBJ2-7 | many | . | TRBV30 | TGTGCCTGGAGTGTAGGGCCGGGACTCGAGCAGTACTTC | CAWSVGPGLEQYF
TRBJ1-1 | many | . | TRBV7-8 | TGTGCCAGCAGCTTAGATATGGGGATTAACACTGAAGCTTTCTTT | CASSLDMGINTEAFF
TRBJ2-5 | few | TRBD2 | TRBV29-1 | TGCAGCGTTGAAGTGCTTGTGGGGGGAGCGGGGCAGACCCAGTACTTC | CSVEVLVGGAGQTQYF
TRBJ2-1 | few | TRBD2 | TRBV4-3 | TGCGCCAGCAGCACGTGGTTGAAGCGGGAGCATGAGCAGTTCTTC | CASSTWLKREHEQFF
TRBJ2-7 | . | TRBD2 | TRBV9 | TGTGCCAGCAGCGTAACCGGGACTAGCGGCACATCTTTCCACGAGCAGTACTTC | CASSVTGTSGTSFHEQYF
TRBJ1-5 | many | . | TRBV27 | TGTGCCAGCAGTTTAAGGGCGGGGAATCAGCCCCAGCATTTT | CASSLRAGNQPQHF
TRBJ2-1 | . | TRBD2 | TRBV2 | TGTGCCAGCAGTGTAGCGGGGAACTCCTACAATGAGCAGTTCTTC | CASSVAGNSYNEQFF
TRBJ1-2 | many | TRBD1 | TRBV6-1 | TGTGCCAGCAGTGAAGCGCAAGGGACAGGGGTTGGCTACACCTTC | CASSEAQGTGVGYTF
TRBJ1-1 | . | . | TRBV29-1 | TGCAGCGTAATGGGGCGCGATACTGAAGCTTTCTTT | CSVMGRDTEAFF
TRBJ2-5 | few | TRBD2 | TRBV4-1 | TGCGCCAGCAGCCTAATGTCGGGGGGAGAGACCCAGTACTTC | CASSLMSGGETQYF